Following are 10 T cell receptor beta chains from one sample sequenced in a study of blood T cell repertoires in COVID-19. The data were produced by immunoSEQ multiplex PCR, yet TCRdb's version contains in-frame clones alone and is incomplete. This sample has approximately 31,000 clones, with just over 90% found just once. The sequencing sample was made of peripheral blood. These receptor sequences come from a man in his 60s with acute or convalescent COVID-19.

The rearrangement uses TRBV7-2 and TRBJ2-2; 8 nucleotides line up with TRBD2. Germline assignment: CDR1 SGHTA and CDR2 FQGNSA. The CDR3 contains 15 residues. Losses at the gene ends were 2 bases for V and 1 base for J; bases not matched to a gene: 0. This chain's CDR3 is CASSLTSGNTGELFF. CDR3 DNA: TGTGCCAGCAGCTTAACTAGCGGGAACACCGGGGAGCTGTTTTTT.

The J gene is TRBJ2-7, the V gene TRBV6-1, with D perhaps TRBD1 (6 bases). The V gene lost 3 bases and the J gene lost 7 bases, with 13 bases spanning the gap. The CDR3 covers 13 residues. Germline CDR1 reads MNHNS; CDR2 reads SASEGT. In DNA form, the CDR3 reads TGTGCCAGCAGTGATAGGGGGTTGAGAGAGCAGTACGTC. It encodes CASSDRGLREQYV.

On this clone itself: The sample contains more than one DNA sequence encoding this CDR3. The chain employs TRBV4-2 and TRBJ2-7, with 10 nucleotides matching TRBD1. The CDR3 consists of 15 residues. Losses at the gene ends were 1 base for V and 2 bases for J; bases not matched to a gene: 2. Germline V gene lookup returns CDR1 LGHNA and CDR2 YNFKEQ. The CDR3 region is CASSQAGQGPYEQYF. CDR3 coding DNA: TGTGCCAGCAGCCAAGCGGGACAGGGGCCCTACGAGCAGTACTTC.

This sequence joins TRBV6-5 and TRBJ1-2; D is perhaps TRBD1 (6 bases). The CDR3 length is 13 residues. Germline V CDR1 and CDR2: MNHEY, SVGAGI. Trimming took off 4 bases at V and 0 bases at J, with 6 bases between the two ends. CDR3 sequence: CASSWTANYGYTF. For the CDR3, the DNA is TGTGCCAGCAGTTGGACAGCTAACTATGGCTACACCTTC.

This sequence joins TRBV5-6 and TRBJ1-1, with D unclear. In germline, CDR1 is SGHDT, CDR2 YYEEEE. Trimming stripped 3 bases from V and 6 bases from J, with 12 bases between. This CDR3 region has 13 residues. CDR3 amino acids: CASSWAGRAEAFF. The CDR3 region has the DNA TGTGCCAGCAGCTGGGCCGGCCGCGCTGAAGCTTTCTTT.

A single count supports this clone. The chain employs TRBV4-1 and TRBJ2-1; 7 bases are a match to TRBD2. The germline gives CDR1 MGHRA, CDR2 YSYEKL. With V trimmed by 1 base and J by 0 bases, 6 bases remained unmatched. The CDR3 is made up of 17 amino acids. Written as DNA, the CDR3 is TGCGCCAGCAGCCAAGGCGACGGGAGGAGCTCCTACAATGAGCAGTTCTTC. It encodes CASSQGDGRSSYNEQFF.

In this sample, this clone turned up a few times. The chain employs TRBV19 and TRBJ2-1; TRBD2 aligns across 13 bases. The germline gives CDR1 LNHDA, CDR2 SQIVND (reference sequence). CDR3 length: 17 amino acids. The junction had 11 bases not matched to a gene; V was cut back by 3 bases and J by 9 bases. CDR3 DNA sequence: TGTGCCAGTAGTATTCTCCCCGGACTAGCGGGAGCGGGTGAGCAGTTCTTC. Translated, it gives CASSILPGLAGAGEQFF.

The gene calls are TRBV13 and TRBJ2-7; 8 bases line up with TRBD2. The CDR3 contains 14 residues. Germline-derived CDR1 and CDR2 are PRHDT and FYEKMQ (reference sequence). V shed 4 bases and J 6 bases; nucleotides not matched to a gene: 8. CDR3 bases: TGTGCCAGCAGCTCGGAGCGGGAGCAGGGCGAGCAGTACTTC. It translates to CASSSEREQGEQYF.

The chain couples TRBV18 to TRBJ1-4, with 12 bases that match TRBD1. This CDR3 is 15 amino acids long. CDR1 KGHSH and CDR2 LQKENI come from the germline V gene. The junction had 4 bases not matched to a gene; V was cut back by 3 bases and J by 8 bases. The CDR3 spells CASSPSGTGGEKLFF. The CDR3 nucleotides read TGTGCCAGCTCACCTTCCGGGACAGGGGGCGAAAAACTGTTTTTT.

This sequence joins TRBV21-1 and TRBJ2-5; TRBD2, the table's D call, lacks a check against the DNA. TRBV21-1 is noted as a pseudogene. CDR3 length equals 11 residues. CDR3 sequence (DNA): TGTAACCGGGGGGAACAAGAGACCCAGTACTTC. Residues: CNRGEQETQYF.